Shown below are 5 T cell receptor beta chains from a single sample sequenced in a study of response to subunit inactivated influenza vaccine (dated by TCRdb to the late 2010s). The library was built by means of RT-PCR. The data were produced on an Illumina HiSeq 2500. The public reads were reanalyzed by TCRdb: fastp trimming at Q25, MiXCR alignment, in-frame beta chains only. Rows are unified per CDR3 protein, each entry keeping the most common DNA and genes. This sample gives under 550,000 distinct CDR3 sequences in total; 6.5% to 8% of them show up just once. Clones ranked in the top ten supply around 12% of the sample. This specimen consisted of PBMCs from blood, obtained around 25 months after vaccination. These receptors came from a man aged 45 to 70 who received an inactivated influenza vaccine. Donor details come from another sample of the same person, matched by shared clones.

The chain has TRBV27 and TRBJ2-2, with 7 positions matching TRBD1. V shed 3 bases, J shed 4 bases, and the junction held 5 bases outside the gene matches. Germline CDR1 reads MNHEY; CDR2 reads SMNVEV (reference sequence). The CDR3 runs to 15 residues. CDR3 in DNA: TGTGCCAGCAGTTTGGCACAGGGGTCCACCGGGGAGCTGTTTTTT. This sequence encodes CASSLAQGSTGELFF.

The rearrangement links TRBV10-3 to TRBJ2-1; D gene unclear. The CDR3 totals 15 residues. Germline CDR1 reads ENHRY; CDR2 reads SYGVKD. Trimming shortened V by 3 bases and J by 3 bases, and 12 bases separated the two germline ends. CDR3: CAISEGIGIYNEQFF. CDR3 coding DNA: TGTGCCATCAGTGAAGGGATTGGGATCTACAATGAGCAGTTCTTC.

This clonotype was detected many times. This chain connects TRBV5-1 to TRBJ1-5; TRBD1 matches 9 bases. CDR3 length: 17 amino acids. The J segment lost 6 bases and the V segment lost 4 bases, leaving 14 bases of the junction unmatched. Germline assignment: CDR1 SGHRS and CDR2 YFSETQ. The CDR3, as DNA: TGCGCCAGCAGCCCCGGTCCTCGGACAGGGGACTCTCAGCCCCAGCATTTT. Translated: CASSPGPRTGDSQPQHF.

This clonotype has at least ten counts. The J gene is TRBJ2-7, the V gene TRBV5-1; 11 bases align to TRBD1. The length of the CDR3 is 16 residues. The germline V gene has CDR1 SGHRS and CDR2 YFSETQ. J gave up 3 bases and V 4 bases, and 9 bases lay outside the gene matches. The CDR3 nucleotides are TGCGCCAGCAGCCACTCAGGGGGGACAGGGGGCTACGAGCAGTACTTC. This codes for CASSHSGGTGGYEQYF.

V usage is TRBV11-2 and J usage is TRBJ2-2; TRBD2 matches at 12 bases. This CDR3 has 18 amino acids. V lost 0 bases to trimming and J lost 5 bases; unmatched junction nucleotides: 7. Germline-derived CDR1 and CDR2 are SGHAT and FQNNGV. In DNA, the CDR3 is TGTGCCAGCAGCTTAGATCTAGCGGGAGGGCTCCCTACCGGGGAGCTGTTTTTT. Encoded protein: CASSLDLAGGLPTGELFF.